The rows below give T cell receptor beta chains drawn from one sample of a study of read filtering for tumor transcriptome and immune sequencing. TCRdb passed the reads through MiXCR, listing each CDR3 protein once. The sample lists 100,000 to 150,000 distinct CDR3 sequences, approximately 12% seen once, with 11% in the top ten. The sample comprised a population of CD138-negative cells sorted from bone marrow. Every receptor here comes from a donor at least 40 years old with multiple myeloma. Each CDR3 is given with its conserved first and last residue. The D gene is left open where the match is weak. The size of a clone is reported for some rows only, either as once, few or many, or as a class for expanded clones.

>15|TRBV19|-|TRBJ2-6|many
CASSITGSGANVLTF
TGTGCCAGTAGTATAACCGGCTCTGGGGCCAACGTCCTGACTTTC
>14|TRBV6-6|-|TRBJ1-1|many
CASMGGAANTEAFF
TGTGCCAGCATGGGAGGGGCTGCGAACACTGAAGCTTTCTTT
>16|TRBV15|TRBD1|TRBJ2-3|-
CATSRKSGTGSDTQYF
TGTGCCACCAGCAGAAAATCCGGGACAGGGTCAGATACGCAGTATTTT
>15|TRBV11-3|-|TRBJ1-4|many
CASSPGSGTNEKLFF
TGTGCCAGCAGCCCAGGATCTGGGACTAATGAAAAACTGTTTTTT
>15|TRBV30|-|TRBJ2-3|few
CAWSVRASGTDTQYF
TGTGCCTGGAGTGTACGGGCTAGCGGCACAGATACGCAGTATTTT
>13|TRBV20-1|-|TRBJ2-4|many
CSARSGFSNIQYF
TGCAGTGCTAGGTCAGGGTTTTCAAACATTCAGTACTTC
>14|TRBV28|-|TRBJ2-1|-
CASSPAGSLYEQFF
TGTGCCAGCAGTCCCGCGGGGTCTCTATATGAGCAGTTCTTC
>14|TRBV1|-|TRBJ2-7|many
CTSSQGGCPYEQYF
TGCACCAGCAGCCAAGGAGGGTGCCCCTACGAGCAGTACTTC
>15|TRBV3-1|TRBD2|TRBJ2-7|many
CASSPSGSGNYEQYF
TGTGCCAGCAGTCCTAGCGGTTCCGGAAACTACGAGCAGTACTTC
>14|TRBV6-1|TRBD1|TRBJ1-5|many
CAIDRGKAAQPQHF
TGTGCCATCGACAGGGGGAAAGCTGCTCAGCCCCAGCATTTT
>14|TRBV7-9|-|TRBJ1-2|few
CASSLEMWGLGYTF
TGTGCCAGCAGCTTAGAGATGTGGGGGCTTGGCTACACCTTC
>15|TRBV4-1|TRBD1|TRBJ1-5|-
CASSQEGQGGQPQHF
TGCGCCAGCAGCCAAGAGGGACAGGGGGGTCAGCCCCAGCATTTT
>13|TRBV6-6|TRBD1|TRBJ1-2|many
CASGGGDSYGYTF
TGTGCCAGCGGGGGCGGGGACAGCTATGGCTACACCTTC
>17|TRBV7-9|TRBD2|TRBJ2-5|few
CASSLGLAGGDQEAQYF
TGTGCCAGCAGCTTGGGACTAGCGGGGGGCGACCAAGAGGCCCAGTACTTC
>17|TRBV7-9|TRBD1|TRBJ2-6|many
CASSFGQGLSGANVLTF
TGTGCCAGCAGCTTTGGACAGGGTCTATCTGGGGCCAACGTCCTGACTTTC
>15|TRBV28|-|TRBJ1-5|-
CASSRRGISNQPQHF
TGTGCCAGCTCCCGCCGGGGGATTAGCAATCAGCCCCAGCATTTT
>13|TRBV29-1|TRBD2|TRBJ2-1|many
CSVHSGRADEQFF
TGCAGCGTCCATAGCGGGAGGGCCGATGAGCAGTTCTTC
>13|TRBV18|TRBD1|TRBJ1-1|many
CASSQGEDTEAFF
TGTGCCAGCTCCCAGGGGGAGGACACTGAAGCTTTCTTT
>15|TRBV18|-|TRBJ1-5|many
CASSLSGDSNQPQHF
TGTGCCAGCTCACTCTCAGGAGATAGCAATCAGCCCCAGCATTTT
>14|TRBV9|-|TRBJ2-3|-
CASSVSQGADTQYF
TGTGCCAGCAGCGTATCCCAAGGGGCAGATACGCAGTATTTT
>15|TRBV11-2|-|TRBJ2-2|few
CASSMRESNTGELFF
TGTGCCAGCAGCATGCGGGAATCGAACACCGGGGAGCTGTTTTTT
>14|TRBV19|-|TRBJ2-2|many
CASSIQGNTGELFF
TGTGCCAGTAGTATACAAGGGAACACCGGGGAGCTGTTTTTT
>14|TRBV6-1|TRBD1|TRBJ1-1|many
CASTRDRVNTEAFF
TGTGCCAGCACCAGGGACAGGGTGAACACTGAAGCTTTCTTT
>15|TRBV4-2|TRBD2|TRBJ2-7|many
CASSLGLADPYEQYF
TGTGCCAGCAGCCTCGGACTAGCGGACCCCTACGAGCAGTACTTC
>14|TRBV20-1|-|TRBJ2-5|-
CSARDTGAGETQYF
TGCAGTGCTAGAGACACAGGTGCAGGAGAGACCCAGTACTTC
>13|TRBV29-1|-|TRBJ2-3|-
CSVERGAGDTQYF
TGCAGCGTTGAAAGGGGGGCGGGAGATACGCAGTATTTT
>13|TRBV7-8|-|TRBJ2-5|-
CASTQGHQETQYF
TGTGCCAGCACCCAAGGTCACCAAGAGACCCAGTACTTC
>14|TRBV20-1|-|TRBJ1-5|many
CSAGRDLGNQPQHF
TGCAGTGCTGGCCGGGACCTCGGCAATCAGCCCCAGCATTTT